This T cell receptor (beta chain) was captured in a study of post-analysis software for immune sequencing data. Notes on the study in general: Five or six TRBV segments were significantly more frequent in patients than in controls. TRBV5-6, TRBV5-1 and TRBV20-1 were among these segments.

This clonotype was counted only a few times. The target antigen is unknown. Sequencing libraries made from TCR beta cDNA carried unique molecular identifiers. TCRdb recomputed calls from the PCR reads with MiXCR, one row per CDR3 protein. The repertoire holds roughly 540,000 distinct CDR3 sequences, with around a third as singletons. With V trimmed by 5 bases and J by 2 bases, 5 bases remained unmatched. The length of the CDR3 is 14 residues. The sample comprised blood. This rearrangement joins TRBV12-3 or TRBV12-4 to TRBJ2-7; 8 nucleotides agree with TRBD1. The clonotype originates from a girl younger than 18 with multiple sclerosis. In DNA, the CDR3 is TGTGCCAGCAGTATACAGGGGGAGGCCTACGAGCAGTACTTC. This gives the protein CASSIQGEAYEQYF.